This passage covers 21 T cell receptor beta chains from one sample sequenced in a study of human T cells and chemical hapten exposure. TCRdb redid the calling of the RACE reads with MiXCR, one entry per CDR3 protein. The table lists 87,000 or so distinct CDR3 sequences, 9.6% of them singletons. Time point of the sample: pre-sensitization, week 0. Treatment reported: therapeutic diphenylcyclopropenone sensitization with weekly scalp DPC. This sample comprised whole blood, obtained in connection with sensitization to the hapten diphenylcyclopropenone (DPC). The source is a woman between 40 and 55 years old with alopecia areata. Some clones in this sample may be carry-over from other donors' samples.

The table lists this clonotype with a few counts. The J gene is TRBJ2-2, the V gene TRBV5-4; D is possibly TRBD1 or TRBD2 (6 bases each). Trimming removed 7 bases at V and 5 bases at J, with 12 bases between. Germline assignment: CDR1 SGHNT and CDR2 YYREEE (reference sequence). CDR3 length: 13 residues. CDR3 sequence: CASRGQLTGELFF. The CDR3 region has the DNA TGTGCCAGCCGGGGGCAGCTGACCGGGGAGCTGTTTTTT.

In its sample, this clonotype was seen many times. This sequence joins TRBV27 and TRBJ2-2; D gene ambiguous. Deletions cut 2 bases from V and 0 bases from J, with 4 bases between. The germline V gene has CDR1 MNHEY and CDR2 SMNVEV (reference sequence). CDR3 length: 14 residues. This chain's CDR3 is CASSLGSNTGELFF. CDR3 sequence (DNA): TGTGCCAGCAGTTTAGGCTCGAACACCGGGGAGCTGTTTTTT.

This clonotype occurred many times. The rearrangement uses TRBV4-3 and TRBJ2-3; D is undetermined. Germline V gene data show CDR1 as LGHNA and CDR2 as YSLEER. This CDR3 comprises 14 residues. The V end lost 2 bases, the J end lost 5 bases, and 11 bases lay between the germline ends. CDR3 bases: TGCGCCAGCAGCCAAAGGCCAAAACAAGATACGCAGTATTTT. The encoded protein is CASSQRPKQDTQYF.

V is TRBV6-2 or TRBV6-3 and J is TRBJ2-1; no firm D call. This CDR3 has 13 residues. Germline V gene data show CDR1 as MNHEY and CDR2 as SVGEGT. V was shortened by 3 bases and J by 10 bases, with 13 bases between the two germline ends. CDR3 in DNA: TGTGCCAGCAGTTATCCGAGGTATGGGGAGCAGTTCTTC. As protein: CASSYPRYGEQFF.

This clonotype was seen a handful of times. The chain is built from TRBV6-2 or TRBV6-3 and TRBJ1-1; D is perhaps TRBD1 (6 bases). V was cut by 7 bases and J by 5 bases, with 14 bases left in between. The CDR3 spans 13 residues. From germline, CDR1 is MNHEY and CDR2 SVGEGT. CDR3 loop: CASILQGRTEAFF. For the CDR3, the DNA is TGTGCCAGCATTCTACAGGGACGAACTGAAGCTTTCTTT.

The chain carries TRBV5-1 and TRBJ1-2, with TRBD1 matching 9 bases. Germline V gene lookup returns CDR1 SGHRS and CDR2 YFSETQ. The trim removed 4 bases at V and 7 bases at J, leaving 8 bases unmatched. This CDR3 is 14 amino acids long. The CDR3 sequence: CASSRGQGRSGYTF. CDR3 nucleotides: TGCGCCAGCAGCAGAGGACAGGGGCGGAGTGGCTACACCTTC.

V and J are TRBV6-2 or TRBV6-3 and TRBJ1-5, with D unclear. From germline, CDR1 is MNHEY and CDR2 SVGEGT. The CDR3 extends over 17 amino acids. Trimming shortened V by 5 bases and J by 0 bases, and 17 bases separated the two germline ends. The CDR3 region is CASSLISTAYSNQPQHF. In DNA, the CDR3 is TGTGCCAGCAGTCTGATCTCGACGGCCTATAGCAATCAGCCCCAGCATTTT.

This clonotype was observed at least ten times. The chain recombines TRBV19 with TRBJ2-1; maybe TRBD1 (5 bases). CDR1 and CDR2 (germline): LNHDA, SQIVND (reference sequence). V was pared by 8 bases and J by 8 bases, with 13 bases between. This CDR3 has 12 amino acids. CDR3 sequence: CASAPWGDEQFF. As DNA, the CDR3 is TGTGCCAGTGCTCCCTGGGGCGATGAGCAGTTCTTC. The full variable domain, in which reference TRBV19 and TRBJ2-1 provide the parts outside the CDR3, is DGGITQSPKYLFRKEGQNVTLSCEQNLNHDAMYWYRQDPGQGLRLIYYSQIVNDFQKGDIAEGYSVSREKKESFPLTVTSAQKNPTAFYLCASAPWGDEQFFGPGTRLTVL.

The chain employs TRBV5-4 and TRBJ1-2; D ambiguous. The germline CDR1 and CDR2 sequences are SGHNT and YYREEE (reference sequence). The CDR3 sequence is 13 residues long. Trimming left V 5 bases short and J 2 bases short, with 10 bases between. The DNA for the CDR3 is TGTGCCAGCAGACTGGACCCAAACTATGGCTACACCTTC. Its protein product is CASRLDPNYGYTF.

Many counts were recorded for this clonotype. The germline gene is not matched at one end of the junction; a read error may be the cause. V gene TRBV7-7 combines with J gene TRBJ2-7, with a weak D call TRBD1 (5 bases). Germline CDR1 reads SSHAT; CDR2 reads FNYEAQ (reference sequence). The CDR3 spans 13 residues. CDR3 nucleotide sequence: TGTGCTAGCAGCCCTCGCCAGGGTGGCGAGCAGTACTTC. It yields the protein CASSPRQGGEQYF.

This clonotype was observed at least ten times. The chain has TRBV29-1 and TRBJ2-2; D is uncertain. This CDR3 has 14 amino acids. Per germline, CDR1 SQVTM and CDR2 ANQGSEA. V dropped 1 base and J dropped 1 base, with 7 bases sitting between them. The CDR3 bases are TGCAGCGTTGAAGTCCCGCTGAACACCGGGGAGCTGTTTTTT. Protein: CSVEVPLNTGELFF.

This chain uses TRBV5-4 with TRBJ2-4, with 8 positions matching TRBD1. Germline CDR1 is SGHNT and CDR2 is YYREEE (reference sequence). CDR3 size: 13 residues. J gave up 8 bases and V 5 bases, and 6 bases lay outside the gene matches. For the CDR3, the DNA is TGTGCCAGCAGGTCAGGGGGCTCGGACATTCAGTACTTC. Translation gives CASRSGGSDIQYF. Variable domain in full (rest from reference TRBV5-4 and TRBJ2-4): ETGVTQSPTHLIKTRGQQVTLRCSSQSGHNTVSWYQQALGQGPQFIFQYYREEENGRGNFPPRFSGLQFPNYSSELNVNALELDDSALYLCASRSGGSDIQYFGAGTRLSVL.

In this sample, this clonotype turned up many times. CDR3 residues: CASSEYGSSEAFF. The CDR3 DNA reads as TGTGCCAGCAGTGAATATGGGTCGAGTGAAGCTTTCTTT. This rearrangement joins TRBV25-1 to TRBJ1-1; no clear D gene. Germline CDR1 MGHDK, CDR2 SYGVNS. V lost 0 bases and J 7 bases, leaving 9 bases between the germline ends. This CDR3 comprises 13 residues.

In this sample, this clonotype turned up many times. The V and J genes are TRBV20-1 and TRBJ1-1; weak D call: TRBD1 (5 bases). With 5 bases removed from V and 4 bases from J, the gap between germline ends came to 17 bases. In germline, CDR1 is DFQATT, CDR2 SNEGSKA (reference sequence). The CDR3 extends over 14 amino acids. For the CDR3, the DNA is TGCAGTGCTCTAATGGGGGGAGGAGGCACTGAAGCTTTCTTT. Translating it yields CSALMGGGGTEAFF.

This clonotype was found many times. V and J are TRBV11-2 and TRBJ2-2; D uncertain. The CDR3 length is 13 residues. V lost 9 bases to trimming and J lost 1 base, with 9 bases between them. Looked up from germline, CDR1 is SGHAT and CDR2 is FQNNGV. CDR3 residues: CASSLQNTGELFF. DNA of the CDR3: TGTGCCAGTAGTCTGCAGAACACCGGGGAGCTGTTTTTT.

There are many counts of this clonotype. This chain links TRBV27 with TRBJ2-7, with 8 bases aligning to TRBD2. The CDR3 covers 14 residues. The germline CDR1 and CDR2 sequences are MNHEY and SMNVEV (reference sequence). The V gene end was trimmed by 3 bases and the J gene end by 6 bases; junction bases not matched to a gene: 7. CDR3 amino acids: CASSLVRGGREQYF. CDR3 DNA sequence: TGTGCCAGCAGTTTGGTTCGGGGGGGCCGCGAGCAGTACTTC.

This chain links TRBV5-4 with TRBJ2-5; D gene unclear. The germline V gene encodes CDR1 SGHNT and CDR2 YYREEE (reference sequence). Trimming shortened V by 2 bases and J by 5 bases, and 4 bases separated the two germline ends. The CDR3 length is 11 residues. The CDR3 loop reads CASSFSETQYF. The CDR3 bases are TGTGCCAGCAGCTTTTCCGAGACCCAGTACTTC.

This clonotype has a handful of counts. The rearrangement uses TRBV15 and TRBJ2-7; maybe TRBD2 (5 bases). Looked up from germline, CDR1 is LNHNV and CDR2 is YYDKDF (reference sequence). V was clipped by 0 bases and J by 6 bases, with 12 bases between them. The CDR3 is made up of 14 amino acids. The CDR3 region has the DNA TGTGCCACCAGCAGAGATAGCGAGGGTGCCGAGCAGTACTTC. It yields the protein CATSRDSEGAEQYF. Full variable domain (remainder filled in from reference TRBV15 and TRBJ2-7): DAMVIQNPRYQVTQFGKPVTLSCSQTLNHNVMYWYQQKSSQAPKLLFHYYDKDFNNEADTPDNFQSRRPNTSFCFLDIRSPGLGDTAMYLCATSRDSEGAEQYFGPGTRLTVT.

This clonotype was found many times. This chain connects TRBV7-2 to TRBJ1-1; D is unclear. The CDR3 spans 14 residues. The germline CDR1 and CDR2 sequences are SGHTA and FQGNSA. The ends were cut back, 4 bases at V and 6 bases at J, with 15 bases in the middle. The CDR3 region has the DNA TGTGCCAGCAGCTCTTCTGGATCGTTCGCTGAAGCTTTCTTT. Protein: CASSSSGSFAEAFF.

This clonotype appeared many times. The CDR3 region is CASSYSRQYEQYF. In DNA, the CDR3 is TGTGCCAGCAGTTACTCGAGGCAGTACGAGCAGTACTTC. V is TRBV6-5 and J is TRBJ2-7; no definite D call. Germline V gives CDR1 MNHEY, CDR2 SVGAGI. CDR3 length equals 13 residues. V lost 0 bases, J lost 4 bases, and 7 bases lay in between.

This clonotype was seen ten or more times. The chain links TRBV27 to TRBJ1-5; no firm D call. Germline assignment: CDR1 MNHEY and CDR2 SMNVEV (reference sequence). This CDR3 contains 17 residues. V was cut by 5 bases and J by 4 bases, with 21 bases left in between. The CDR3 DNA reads TGTGCCAGCAGTCCGCACGGTCCCCTTAAGCGGAATCAGCCCCAGCATTTT. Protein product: CASSPHGPLKRNQPQHF.